These 17 T cell receptor beta chains came from one sample sequenced in a study of radiation and T cells in renal cell carcinoma. Profiled with immunoSEQ multiplex PCR; TCRdb holds only in-frame clones, not every one. The sample shows 130,000 or so clones, around nine tenths of them seen only once. Time point meaning: baseline pretreatment blood. Stated treatment: 15 Gy SBRT to primary tumor, nephrectomy 4 weeks later. The starting material was blood, obtained from a patient whose treatment included radiotherapy and nephrectomy. Receptor source: a woman between 50 and 59 years old with renal cell carcinoma.

The genes are TRBV19 and TRBJ1-5; D may be TRBD1 (5 bases). The germline V and J ends were trimmed by 5 bases and 3 bases, with 14 bases remaining between them. Germline CDR1 and CDR2: LNHDA and SQIVND (reference sequence). This CDR3 contains 15 residues. The chain's CDR3 is CASSFPGANNQPQHF. For the CDR3, the DNA is TGTGCCAGTAGTTTCCCCGGGGCGAACAATCAGCCCCAGCATTTT.

This clone has a single count. The chain recombines TRBV10-3 with TRBJ1-1, with a tentative D call TRBD1 (5 bases). V was clipped by 5 bases and J by 1 base, with 11 bases between them. The CDR3 runs to 14 residues. Germline CDR1 reads ENHRY; CDR2 reads SYGVKD. The chain's CDR3 is CAISFDGANTEAFF. Written as DNA, the CDR3 is TGTGCCATCAGTTTCGACGGGGCGAACACTGAAGCTTTCTTT.

Notes on this clone: At one end, the junction sequence differs from germline, possibly due to a read error. V usage is TRBV6-5 and J usage is TRBJ2-7; 9 bases line up with TRBD1. CDR3 length: 12 residues. Germline lookup yields CDR1 MNHEY and CDR2 SVGAGI. The CDR3 nucleotides are TGTGCCAGCAGTTACACCGGGACAGGGATTAACTTC. This gives the protein CASSYTGTGINF.

This chain connects TRBV4-3 to TRBJ2-1, with 11 bases fitting TRBD2. Germline CDR1 and CDR2: LGHNA and YSLEER. The CDR3 length is 18 residues. V lost 4 bases to trimming and J lost 2 bases; unmatched junction nucleotides: 10. CDR3 region: CASSPELLAGGPYNEQFF. CDR3 DNA sequence: TGCGCCAGCAGCCCAGAATTATTAGCGGGGGGGCCCTACAATGAGCAGTTCTTC.

This chain joins TRBV9 and TRBJ2-1; TRBD1 aligns across 9 bases. Germline V CDR1 and CDR2: SGDLS, YYNGEE. The CDR3 extends over 16 amino acids. Trimming cost V 4 bases and J 4 bases; bases outside gene matches: 9. As DNA, the CDR3 is TGTGCCAGCAGCACCTTAACCGGGACAGGGTACAATGAGCAGTTCTTC. Its protein product is CASSTLTGTGYNEQFF. The full variable domain, with the rest looked up from reference TRBV9 and TRBJ2-1, is DSGVTQTPKHLITATGQRVTLRCSPRSGDLSVYWYQQSLDQGLQFLIQYYNGEERAKGNILERFSAQQFPDLHSELNLSSLELGDSALYFCASSTLTGTGYNEQFFGPGTRLTVL.

This clone was detected only once. V usage is TRBV6-5 and J usage is TRBJ2-7; 11 bases agree with TRBD1. J lost 3 bases, V lost 0 bases, and 4 bases had no gene match. Per the germline V gene, CDR1 is MNHEY and CDR2 is SVGAGI. The CDR3 extends over 16 amino acids. DNA of the CDR3: TGTGCCAGCAGTTACTCGGACAGGGGGCCCTTCTACGAGCAGTACTTC. Translating gives CASSYSDRGPFYEQYF.

V gene TRBV6-1 combines with J gene TRBJ2-7; TRBD1 matches 8 bases. The V gene end was trimmed by 2 bases and the J gene end by 2 bases; junction bases not matched to a gene: 5. This CDR3 has 15 amino acids. The germline gives CDR1 MNHNS, CDR2 SASEGT. For the CDR3, the DNA is TGTGCCAGCAGTGAACACAGGGGGGTCACCTACGAGCAGTACTTC. As protein: CASSEHRGVTYEQYF.

This chain joins TRBV14 and TRBJ2-1; TRBD2 matches 7 bases. This CDR3 region has 16 residues. Trimming took 4 bases from V and 4 from J; bases not matched to a gene: 10. Germline V gene data show CDR1 as SGHDN and CDR2 as FVKESK. The CDR3 reads CASSPWAAGDYNEQFF. CDR3 nucleotides: TGTGCCAGCAGCCCGTGGGCTGCGGGAGATTACAATGAGCAGTTCTTC.

The V gene is TRBV6-6, the J gene TRBJ1-1; a possible D gene is TRBD1 (5 bases). V was cut by 0 bases and J by 2 bases, with 10 bases left in between. There are 15 residues in the CDR3. Germline V gives CDR1 MNHNY, CDR2 SVGAGI (reference sequence). DNA of the CDR3: TGTGCCAGCAGTTACTCGGCAGGGACCAACACTGAAGCTTTCTTT. This gives the protein CASSYSAGTNTEAFF.

V gene TRBV7-8 combines with J gene TRBJ1-1; no definite D call. The germline V gene encodes CDR1 SGHVS and CDR2 FQNEAQ. V shed 5 bases and J shed 4 bases, with 14 bases lying between them. The CDR3 loop spans 14 amino acids. CDR3: CASSPARLVTEAFF. The CDR3 DNA reads TGTGCCAGCAGCCCGGCCAGGCTGGTCACTGAAGCTTTCTTT.

Only a few counts were recorded for this clone. The chain joins TRBV5-1 to TRBJ1-6; unclear D gene. This CDR3 contains 14 residues. V was cut by 3 bases and J by 3 bases, with 7 bases left in between. Germline V lookup: CDR1 SGHRS, CDR2 YFSETQ. CDR3 residues: CASSWRSYNSPLHF. The CDR3 DNA reads as TGCGCCAGCAGCTGGAGGAGCTATAATTCACCCCTCCACTTT.

This clone was seen a few times. The rearrangement links TRBV10-3 to TRBJ1-1; D is ambiguous. Germline loops: CDR1 ENHRY, CDR2 SYGVKD. Trimming removed 3 bases from V and 1 base from J, with 9 bases in between. This CDR3 spans 14 amino acids. CDR3 residues: CAISDSLWNTEAFF. The CDR3 region has the DNA TGTGCCATCAGTGACAGTCTGTGGAACACTGAAGCTTTCTTT.

J is TRBJ1-3 and V is TRBV6-1; D not resolved. CDR3 size: 16 residues. Germline CDR1 MNHNS, CDR2 SASEGT. Trimming pared 0 bases from V and 3 bases from J, leaving 12 bases between. The CDR3 reads CASSEASAAGGNTIYF. CDR3 DNA sequence: TGTGCCAGCAGTGAAGCTTCGGCCGCCGGTGGAAACACCATATATTTT.

The chain couples TRBV4-2 to TRBJ2-3, with TRBD2 identical over 8 bases. Germline lookup yields CDR1 LGHNA and CDR2 YNFKEQ. The ends lost 3 bases at V and 1 base at J; junction bases unmatched: 9. The CDR3 is 17 amino acids. DNA of the CDR3: TGTGCCAGCAGCCAGGCGTGGGGGCGGGGGGGCACAGATACGCAGTATTTT. This sequence encodes CASSQAWGRGGTDTQYF.

This clone was counted only a few times. V and J are TRBV10-1 and TRBJ1-1; the D gene is possibly TRBD1 (6 bases). Germline loops: CDR1 WNHNN, CDR2 SYGVQD (reference sequence). Trimming took 3 bases from V and 1 from J, leaving 12 bases between them. This CDR3 has 15 residues. The CDR3 loop is CASSDTGQPNTEAFF. The DNA of the CDR3 is TGCGCCAGCAGTGACACGGGACAACCGAACACTGAAGCTTTCTTT.

The gene calls are TRBV29-1 and TRBJ2-3, with TRBD1 matching over 9 bases. The germline gives CDR1 SQVTM, CDR2 ANQGSEA. The CDR3 spans 14 residues. V lost 3 bases and J lost 5; bases outside the gene matches: 6. The CDR3 reads CSVDMGTGLDTQYF. The CDR3 nucleotides are TGCAGCGTTGATATGGGGACAGGGTTAGATACGCAGTATTTT.

The chain carries TRBV5-1 and TRBJ2-7; 12 nucleotides align to TRBD2. The CDR3 is made up of 15 amino acids. V was pared by 0 bases and J by 6 bases, with 4 bases of the junction left unmatched. CDR1 and CDR2 from the germline V gene are SGHRS and YFSETQ. The CDR3 reads CASSLASGGAREQYF. The CDR3, as DNA: TGCGCCAGCAGCTTGGCTAGCGGGGGGGCCCGCGAGCAGTACTTC.